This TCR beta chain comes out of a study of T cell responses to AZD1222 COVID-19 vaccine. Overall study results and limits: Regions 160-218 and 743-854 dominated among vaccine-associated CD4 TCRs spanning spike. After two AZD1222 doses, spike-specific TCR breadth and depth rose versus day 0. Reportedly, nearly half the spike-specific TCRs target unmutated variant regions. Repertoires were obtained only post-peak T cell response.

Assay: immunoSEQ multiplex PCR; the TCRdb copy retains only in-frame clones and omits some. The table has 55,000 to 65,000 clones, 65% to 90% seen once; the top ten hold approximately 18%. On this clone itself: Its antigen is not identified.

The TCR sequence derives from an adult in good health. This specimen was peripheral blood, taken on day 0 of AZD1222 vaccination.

The CDR3 reads CASSDPGTGTFYGYTF. DNA of the CDR3: TGTGCCAGCAGTGATCCAGGGACAGGGACGTTCTATGGCTACACCTTC. The rearrangement joins TRBV25-1 to TRBJ1-2; 9 bases align to TRBD1. The CDR3 loop spans 16 amino acids. Germline V gene lookup returns CDR1 MGHDK and CDR2 SYGVNS. Unmatched junction bases numbered 9, after V lost 3 bases and J lost 4 bases.